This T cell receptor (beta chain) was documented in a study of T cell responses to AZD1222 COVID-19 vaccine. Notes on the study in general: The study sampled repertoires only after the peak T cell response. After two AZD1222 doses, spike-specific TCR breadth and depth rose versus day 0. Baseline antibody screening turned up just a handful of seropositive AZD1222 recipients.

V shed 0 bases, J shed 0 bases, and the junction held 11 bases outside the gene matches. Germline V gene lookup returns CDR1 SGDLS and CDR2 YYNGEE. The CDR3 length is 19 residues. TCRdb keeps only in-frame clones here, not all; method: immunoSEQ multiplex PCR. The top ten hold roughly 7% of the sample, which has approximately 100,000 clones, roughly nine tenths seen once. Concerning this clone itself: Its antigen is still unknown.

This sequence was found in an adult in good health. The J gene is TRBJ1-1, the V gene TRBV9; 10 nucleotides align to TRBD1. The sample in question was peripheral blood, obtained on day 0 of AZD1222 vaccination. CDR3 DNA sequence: TGTGCCAGCAGCGTAGATGCTCTAGGGACAGGGGCGATGAACACTGAAGCTTTCTTT. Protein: CASSVDALGTGAMNTEAFF.